Described below is a single T cell receptor beta chain sequence and its context. The V end was cut by 1 base, the J end by 1 base, with 6 bases between. Germline CDR1 and CDR2: SGHNT and YYREEE (reference sequence). The CDR3 runs 14 residues. The entry originates in a study of blood T cell repertoires in COVID-19. Study information: The analysed material was cDNA or gDNA that came from T cells, B-cell-depleted T cells, or PBMCs.

Data came from immunoSEQ multiplex PCR; TCRdb stores just in-frame clones and leaves some out. The sample consists of 100,000 to 120,000 clones, approximately 85% of them appearing once. Sequencing was carried out using peripheral blood. The chain is built from TRBV5-4 and TRBJ1-5; D is unclear. The receptor was isolated from a man aged 45 to 65 with acute or convalescent COVID-19. The CDR3 nucleotides are TGTGCCAGCAGCTTGTGGCAAAGCAATCAGCCCCAGCATTTT. This translates into CASSLWQSNQPQHF.